These 32 T cell receptor beta chains share one sample of origin, sequenced in a study of cytomegalovirus exposure and HLA in healthy donors. The PCR used 60 Vbeta and 13 Jbeta primers. Repertoires were generated with immunoSEQ multiplex PCR, while TCRdb's copy carries only in-frame clones and drops some. The sample records over 120,000 clones, about four fifths being singletons. Sequencing input: PBMCs. All receptors come from a woman aged 18 to 35 in good health and CMV-seropositive.

V usage is TRBV9 and J usage is TRBJ2-3; 9 bases match TRBD2. Germline-derived CDR1 and CDR2 are SGDLS and YYNGEE. This CDR3 comprises 15 residues. J lost 4 bases, V lost 1 base, and 4 bases had no gene match. The CDR3 DNA reads as TGTGCCAGCAGCGTATGGCGGGGGGGAGCAGATACGCAGTATTTT. It translates to CASSVWRGGADTQYF.

The chain employs TRBV29-1 and TRBJ2-1; D unresolved. The CDR3 contains 12 residues. Between the trimmed V and J ends, which lost 6 bases and 3 bases, there was a span of 9 bases. Germline lookup yields CDR1 SQVTM and CDR2 ANQGSEA. CDR3 amino acids: CSVDKNYNEQFF. CDR3 nucleotide sequence: TGCAGCGTAGACAAAAACTACAATGAGCAGTTCTTC.

This chain links TRBV4-1 with TRBJ1-2, with TRBD1 identical over 7 bases. The CDR3 contains 19 residues. Germline loops: CDR1 MGHRA, CDR2 YSYEKL. V shed 3 bases and J 5 bases; nucleotides not matched to a gene: 21. CDR3 DNA: TGCGCCAGCAGCCAGGATAGCCCCGGGACAGCTAACCGTTATTATGGCTACACCTTC. Its translation: CASSQDSPGTANRYYGYTF.

This clone came up a few times. The chain has TRBV5-1 and TRBJ2-1, with 12 bases matching TRBD2. V shed 0 bases, J shed 10 bases, and the junction held 5 bases outside the gene matches. In germline, CDR1 is SGHRS, CDR2 YFSETQ. This CDR3 spans 15 amino acids. DNA for the CDR3: TGCGCCAGCAGCTTGGTTCTAGCGGGGGGGCAAGAGCAGTTCTTC. Protein: CASSLVLAGGQEQFF.

This clone occurred a few times. The chain's CDR3 is CASSEGQVLGEQYF. CDR3 in DNA: TGTGCCAGCAGTGAGGGACAGGTACTGGGGGAGCAGTACTTC. This chain uses TRBV25-1 with TRBJ2-7; 8 bases agree with TRBD1. Germline lookup yields CDR1 MGHDK and CDR2 SYGVNS. The junction had 8 bases not matched to a gene; V was cut back by 3 bases and J by 7 bases. The CDR3 extends over 14 amino acids.

The V call is TRBV19, the J call TRBJ2-7, with D perhaps matching TRBD2 (5 bases). Germline V lookup: CDR1 LNHDA, CDR2 SQIVND (reference sequence). The CDR3 extends over 16 amino acids. Trimming took 5 bases from V and 6 from J, leaving 23 bases between them. CDR3 loop: CASSSIEVGGPSEQYF. The CDR3 coding sequence is TGTGCCAGTAGTTCAATCGAGGTAGGAGGCCCTAGCGAGCAGTACTTC.

The chain carries TRBV21-1 and TRBJ1-5. TRBV21-1 is an annotated pseudogene. The length of the CDR3 is 16 residues. CDR3 amino acids: CASSKVSPYSNQPQHF. The DNA for the CDR3 is TGTGCCAGCAGCAAAGTCTCCCCTTATAGCAATCAGCCCCAGCATTTT.

In this sample, this clone turned up once. The V call is TRBV19, the J call TRBJ1-5, with D perhaps matching TRBD1 (6 bases). The CDR3 consists of 15 residues. V lost 5 bases, J lost 2 bases, and 13 bases lay in between. Germline V lookup: CDR1 LNHDA, CDR2 SQIVND (reference sequence). CDR3 sequence: CASSGRKGGNQPQHF. CDR3 nucleotide sequence: TGTGCCAGTAGTGGCAGGAAGGGGGGCAATCAGCCCCAGCATTTT.

The V call is TRBV19, the J call TRBJ1-1; D call uncertain. The CDR3 extends over 13 amino acids. CDR1 and CDR2 from the germline V gene are LNHDA and SQIVND (reference sequence). V lost 10 bases and J lost 0, with 12 bases in between. The CDR3 DNA sequence: TGTGCCACCCGGGAACGGGTGAACACTGAAGCTTTCTTT. Amino acid sequence: CATRERVNTEAFF.

The chain combines TRBV11-2 with TRBJ2-7; D is undetermined. Germline-derived CDR1 and CDR2 are SGHAT and FQNNGV. The CDR3 covers 11 residues. The V end lost 1 base, the J end lost 5 bases, and 3 bases lay between the germline ends. CDR3 DNA: TGTGCCAGCAGCTTAGTCGACGAGCAGTACTTC. Its protein product is CASSLVDEQYF.

The rearrangement uses TRBV2 and TRBJ2-3; 7 bases map to TRBD1. V shed 0 bases, J shed 6 bases, and the junction held 21 bases outside the gene matches. CDR3 length: 20 amino acids. Germline V gives CDR1 SNHLY, CDR2 FYNNEI. CDR3 nucleotide sequence: TGTGCCAGCAGTGAAGCCCGACAGGGAGCTTTCGGATCGCCGAAGGATACGCAGTATTTT. As protein: CASSEARQGAFGSPKDTQYF.

The rearrangement links TRBV10-3 to TRBJ1-4; 10 bases align to TRBD1. The CDR3 is 16 amino acids. Germline V gives CDR1 ENHRY, CDR2 SYGVKD. J was trimmed by 8 bases and V by 3 bases; bases with no gene match: 9. CDR3 sequence reads: CAISEYDRGQKEKLFF. The CDR3 nucleotides read TGTGCCATCAGTGAATACGACAGGGGGCAAAAGGAAAAACTGTTTTTT.

This clone was seen more than once but under ten times. The chain couples TRBV29-1 to TRBJ1-2, with D hard to call. V was trimmed by 4 bases and J by 5 bases, leaving 17 bases between them. CDR3 size: 14 residues. The germline V gene encodes CDR1 SQVTM and CDR2 ANQGSEA. The CDR3 loop is CSVAEAPSGYGYTF. The CDR3 region has the DNA TGCAGCGTTGCGGAGGCCCCGTCGGGGTATGGCTACACCTTC.

The chain employs TRBV10-3 and TRBJ1-4, with D uncertain. This CDR3 comprises 14 residues. The germline gives CDR1 ENHRY, CDR2 SYGVKD. The germline V and J ends were trimmed by 6 bases and 4 bases, with 12 bases remaining between them. CDR3 nucleotide sequence: TGTGCCATCAGCCCCTCTGGAGATAATGAAAAACTGTTTTTT. This gives the protein CAISPSGDNEKLFF.

The chain joins TRBV7-9 to TRBJ1-2; 7 bases are a match to TRBD1. The germline gives CDR1 SEHNR, CDR2 FQNEAQ (reference sequence). V dropped 5 bases and J dropped 6; count of bases not matched to a gene: 9. The CDR3 runs 14 residues. CDR3 region: CASSEPTGLHGYTF. The CDR3 DNA is TGTGCCAGCAGCGAACCGACAGGGTTGCATGGCTACACCTTC.

The rearrangement links TRBV18 to TRBJ2-3; TRBD1 matches at 7 bases. The germline V gene encodes CDR1 KGHSH and CDR2 LQKENI. V lost 8 bases and J lost 3; bases outside the gene matches: 2. This CDR3 region has 12 residues. The chain's CDR3 is CASTGQTDTQYF. CDR3 nucleotides: TGTGCCAGCACGGGACAGACAGATACGCAGTATTTT.

In its sample, this clone was seen once. The rearrangement uses TRBV7-8 and TRBJ2-7; 7 nucleotides align to TRBD1. The CDR3 length is 15 residues. Germline lookup yields CDR1 SGHVS and CDR2 FQNEAQ. V lost 5 bases, J lost 3 bases, and 10 bases stayed unmatched. The chain's CDR3 is CASSATRQGGYEQYF. The CDR3 DNA follows: TGTGCCAGCAGCGCGACCCGACAGGGCGGCTACGAGCAGTACTTC.

The genes are TRBV28 and TRBJ1-3, with D maybe TRBD1 (5 bases). Looked up from germline, CDR1 is MDHEN and CDR2 is SYDVKM. V was pared by 5 bases and J by 2 bases, with 19 bases between. The CDR3 contains 17 residues. CDR3 nucleotide sequence: TGTGCCAGCAGTCCCCTCTCTGGGCGGGGCGCTGGAAACACCATATATTTT. Its protein product is CASSPLSGRGAGNTIYF.

The gene calls are TRBV15 and TRBJ1-1, with D perhaps matching TRBD1 (6 bases). Per germline, CDR1 LNHNV and CDR2 YYDKDF (reference sequence). V lost 3 bases and J 5 bases, leaving 13 bases between the germline ends. CDR3 length equals 14 residues. Here the CDR3 reads CATSSNTGWTEAFF. In DNA form, the CDR3 reads TGTGCCACCAGCAGTAATACAGGGTGGACTGAAGCTTTCTTT.

The genes are TRBV19 and TRBJ2-7, with TRBD1 matching 9 bases. With V trimmed by 4 bases and J by 4 bases, 11 bases remained unmatched. This CDR3 has 16 residues. Germline assignment: CDR1 LNHDA and CDR2 SQIVND (reference sequence). In nucleotides, the CDR3 is TGTGCCAGTAGTACCGGTACCGGGACAGGGCGGTACGAGCAGTACTTC. Translating it yields CASSTGTGTGRYEQYF.

The chain carries TRBV25-1 and TRBJ2-5; 8 bases line up with TRBD2. V was clipped by 2 bases and J by 7 bases; unmatched bases: 9. CDR3 length: 15 residues. Germline V gene sequence: CDR1 MGHDK, CDR2 SYGVNS. This chain's CDR3 is CASSEAMGLVTTQYF. The CDR3 bases are TGTGCCAGCAGTGAAGCAATGGGACTAGTGACGACCCAGTACTTC.

This chain joins TRBV7-2 and TRBJ2-7; 7 nucleotides agree with TRBD1. V was pared by 5 bases and J by 4 bases, with 11 bases of the junction left unmatched. Germline V CDR1 and CDR2: SGHTA, FQGNSA. This CDR3 spans 15 amino acids. CDR3 amino acids: CASSPDRASPYEQYF. In nucleotides, the CDR3 is TGTGCCAGCAGCCCTGACAGGGCCTCCCCTTACGAGCAGTACTTC.

The rearrangement uses TRBV6-5 and TRBJ2-1; 9 positions agree with TRBD2. The V gene's germline CDR1 is MNHEY and CDR2 SVGAGI. V was clipped by 6 bases and J by 4 bases; unmatched bases: 4. CDR3 length: 14 residues. The CDR3 loop reads CASSSSGEYNEQFF. The DNA for the CDR3 is TGTGCCAGCAGCTCTAGCGGGGAGTACAATGAGCAGTTCTTC.

In this sample, this clone turned up once. The chain couples TRBV11-2 to TRBJ2-7; D not resolved. Trimming removed 2 bases at V and 6 bases at J, with 8 bases between. The CDR3 is made up of 12 amino acids. CDR1 and CDR2 (germline): SGHAT, FQNNGV. Here the CDR3 DNA reads TGTGCCAGCAGCTTACTTTCTCCCGAGCAGTACTTC. Residues: CASSLLSPEQYF.

The chain employs TRBV5-6 and TRBJ2-7; tentative D call: TRBD2 (5 bases). Trimming stripped 4 bases from V and 4 bases from J, with 9 bases between. Germline V gives CDR1 SGHDT, CDR2 YYEEEE. The CDR3 runs to 12 residues. CDR3 coding DNA: TGTGCCAGCAGCGGTAGCGAGTACGAGCAGTACTTC. Its translation: CASSGSEYEQYF.

The chain couples TRBV6-5 to TRBJ2-1; no clear D gene. Trimming cost V 7 bases and J 5 bases, with 15 bases left between them. This CDR3 is 14 amino acids long. Germline V gives CDR1 MNHEY, CDR2 SVGAGI. CDR3 DNA sequence: TGTGCCAGCAAATCTGGGCAGGTTAACAATGAGCAGTTCTTC. Translation: CASKSGQVNNEQFF.

The chain joins TRBV29-1 to TRBJ2-1; possible D gene TRBD1, 5 bases. Trimming stripped 6 bases from V and 0 bases from J, with 12 bases between. Germline values: CDR1 SQVTM, CDR2 ANQGSEA. This CDR3 spans 14 amino acids. The CDR3 loop reads CSVVRASSYNEQFF. The CDR3 DNA reads as TGCAGCGTCGTCAGGGCAAGCTCCTACAATGAGCAGTTCTTC.

The rearrangement links TRBV5-4 to TRBJ2-3; D not certain. V was cut by 0 bases and J by 10 bases, with 9 bases left in between. This CDR3 has 12 residues. Germline lookup yields CDR1 SGHNT and CDR2 YYREEE (reference sequence). CDR3 residues: CASSLDNPPQYF. The DNA of the CDR3 is TGTGCCAGCAGCTTGGACAATCCCCCGCAGTATTTT.

The V call is TRBV29-1, the J call TRBJ2-1; possibly TRBD2 for D (8 bases). Looked up from germline, CDR1 is SQVTM and CDR2 is ANQGSEA. The CDR3 loop spans 15 amino acids. V shed 7 bases and J shed 4 bases, with 20 bases lying between them. The CDR3 loop is CSGAEGAGGYNEQFF. DNA of the CDR3: TGCAGCGGTGCCGAGGGGGCGGGGGGATACAATGAGCAGTTCTTC.

The chain couples TRBV6-5 to TRBJ1-2, with a weak D call TRBD1 (6 bases). The CDR3 extends over 13 amino acids. Trimming stripped 2 bases from V and 10 bases from J, with 14 bases between. CDR1 MNHEY and CDR2 SVGAGI come from the germline V gene. The CDR3, as DNA: TGTGCCAGCAGTTACGAGAGGGGGGGCCCCTACACCTTC. The encoded protein is CASSYERGGPYTF.

This clone was counted a single time. J is TRBJ2-5 and V is TRBV28; possible D gene TRBD1, 6 bases. V lost 2 bases and J lost 5, with 6 bases in between. The CDR3 totals 12 residues. Germline V gives CDR1 MDHEN, CDR2 SYDVKM. In DNA form, the CDR3 reads TGTGCCAGCAGTTTAAGGGGGGAGACCCAGTACTTC. It encodes CASSLRGETQYF.

V is TRBV7-6 and J is TRBJ1-4; no clear D. CDR1 and CDR2 from the germline V gene are SGHVS and FNYEAQ. V lost 3 bases and J lost 7, with 12 bases in between. The CDR3 totals 14 residues. Here the CDR3 reads CASSLGGPSEKLFF. CDR3 DNA sequence: TGTGCCAGCAGCTTGGGAGGTCCCTCTGAAAAACTGTTTTTT.